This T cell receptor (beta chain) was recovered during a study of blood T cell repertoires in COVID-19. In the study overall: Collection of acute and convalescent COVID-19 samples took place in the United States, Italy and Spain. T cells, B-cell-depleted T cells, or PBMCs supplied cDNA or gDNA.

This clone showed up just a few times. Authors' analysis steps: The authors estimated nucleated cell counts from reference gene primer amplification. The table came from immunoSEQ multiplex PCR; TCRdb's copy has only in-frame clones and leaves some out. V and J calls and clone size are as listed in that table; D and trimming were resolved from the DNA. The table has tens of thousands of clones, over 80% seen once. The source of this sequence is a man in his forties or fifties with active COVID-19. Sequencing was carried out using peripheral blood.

The CDR3 here is CASRLGQTYGYTF. CDR3 coding DNA: TGTGCCAGCAGACTAGGACAGACCTATGGCTACACCTTC. V and J are TRBV7-9 and TRBJ1-2, with D tentatively TRBD1 (6 bases). Trimming took 6 bases from V and 4 from J, leaving 12 bases between them. The CDR3 totals 13 residues. Germline V gene sequence: CDR1 SEHNR, CDR2 FQNEAQ (reference sequence). Based on the CDR3 plus reference TRBV7-9 and TRBJ1-2, the full variable domain is DTGVSQNPRHKITKRGQNVTFRCDPISEHNRLYWYRQTLGQGPEFLTYFQNEAQLEKSRLLSDRFSAERPKGSFSTLEIQRTEQGDSAMYLCASRLGQTYGYTFGSGTRLTVV.